Listed below are T cell receptor beta chains from one sample, sequenced in a study of cytomegalovirus exposure and HLA in healthy donors. Sequencing used immunoSEQ multiplex PCR; TCRdb keeps in-frame clones, though not all of them. The table records approximately 220,000 clones, less than 85% of them present only once. The sample was PBMCs. The receptors shown here come from a man aged 18-30 years in good health and CMV-seronegative. Each CDR3 is given with its conserved first and last residue. Fields, in order: CDR3 protein, CDR3 DNA, J gene, V gene, D gene, CDR3 length. A D gene is named only where the DNA matches it firmly.

CARIIPNPGTESTDTQYF	TGTGCCAGAATCATCCCAAATCCCGGGACAGAAAGCACAGATACGCAGTATTTT	TRBJ2-3	TRBV14	TRBD1	18
CASSLSVAYEQYF	TGCGCCAGCAGCTTGAGCGTAGCCTACGAGCAGTACTTC	TRBJ2-7	TRBV5-1	NA	13
CASSMQDTEAFF	TGTGCCAGTAGTATGCAGGACACTGAAGCTTTCTTT	TRBJ1-1	TRBV19	NA	12
CASSLDRGNEKLFF	TGTGCCAGCAGCCTGGACAGGGGCAATGAAAAACTGTTTTTT	TRBJ1-4	TRBV7-9	TRBD1	14
CASSLTGGSYEQYF	TGTGCCAGCTCCCTCACAGGGGGCTCCTACGAGCAGTACTTC	TRBJ2-7	TRBV18	TRBD1	14
CASELNGGQTQYF	TGTGCCAGCGAATTGAACGGCGGGCAGACCCAGTACTTC	TRBJ2-5	TRBV6-1	NA	13
CASGGRGYTEAFF	TGTGCCAGCGGGGGGAGGGGGTACACTGAAGCTTTCTTT	TRBJ1-1	TRBV6-5	NA	13
CASSSRQVYEQYF	TGTGCCAGCAGCTCCCGACAGGTCTACGAGCAGTACTTC	TRBJ2-7	TRBV11-2	NA	13
CATSRRLSGTPFGEQYF	TGTGCCACCAGCAGAAGGCTCTCTGGGACTCCATTCGGCGAGCAGTACTTC	TRBJ2-7	TRBV15	NA	17
CASSGGYTGELFF	TGTGCCAGCAGCGGAGGATACACCGGGGAGCTGTTTTTT	TRBJ2-2	TRBV7-6	NA	13
CASSHPRPSGLLVDEQFF	TGTGCCAGTAGCCACCCAAGGCCTAGCGGGCTGTTGGTAGATGAGCAGTTCTTC	TRBJ2-1	TRBV19	TRBD2	18
CASSPSRGESNQPQHF	TGTGCCAGCAGTCCCTCCAGGGGGGAAAGCAATCAGCCCCAGCATTTT	TRBJ1-5	TRBV27	TRBD1	16
CASSSPGTANTEAFF	TGTGCCAGCAGCTCACCGGGGACAGCCAACACTGAAGCTTTCTTT	TRBJ1-1	TRBV5-6	TRBD1	15
CASSLDRGAGTGELFF	TGCGCCAGCAGCTTGGACAGGGGAGCGGGCACCGGGGAGCTGTTTTTT	TRBJ2-2	TRBV5-1	NA	16